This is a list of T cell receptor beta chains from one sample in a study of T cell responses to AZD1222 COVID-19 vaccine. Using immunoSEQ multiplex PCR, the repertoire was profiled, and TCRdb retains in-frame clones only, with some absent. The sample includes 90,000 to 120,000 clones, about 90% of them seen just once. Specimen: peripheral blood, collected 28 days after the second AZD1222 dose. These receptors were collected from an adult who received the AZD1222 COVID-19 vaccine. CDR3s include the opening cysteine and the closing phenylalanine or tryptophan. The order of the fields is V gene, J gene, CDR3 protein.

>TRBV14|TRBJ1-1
CASRAGTGGPWAGAFF
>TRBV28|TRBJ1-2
CASMSSYGAGGNYGYTF
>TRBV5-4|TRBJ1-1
CASSPDRYGEAFF
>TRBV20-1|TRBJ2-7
CSATDRGGEQYF
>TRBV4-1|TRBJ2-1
CASSQGGSYNEQFF
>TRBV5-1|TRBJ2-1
CASSLAMSPQEFF
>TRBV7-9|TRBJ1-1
CASSFRTEAFF
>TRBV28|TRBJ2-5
CASSRTSGRAAETQYF
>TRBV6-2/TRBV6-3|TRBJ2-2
CASSSPTGGRTGELFF
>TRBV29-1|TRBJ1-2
CSVPDRANGYTF
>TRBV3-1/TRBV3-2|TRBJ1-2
CASSQGYNYGYTF
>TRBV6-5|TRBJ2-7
CASHGDRHYEQYF
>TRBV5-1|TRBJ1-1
CASSPGTGNMNTEAFF
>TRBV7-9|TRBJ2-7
CASSLGGVVGHEQYF
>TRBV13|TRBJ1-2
CASSLRDLNYGYTF
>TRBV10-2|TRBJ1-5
CASSLSGKNQPQHF
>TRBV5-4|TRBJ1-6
CASSSATGRSYNSPLHF
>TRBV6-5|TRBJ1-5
CASRRTRSNQPQHF
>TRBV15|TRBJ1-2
CATSKGTNYGYTF
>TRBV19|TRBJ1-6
CASSTGKRSPLHF
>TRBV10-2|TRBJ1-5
CASSGLRDPQHF